One and the same sample provided the 27 T cell receptor beta chains below, sequenced in a study of T cell changes during pregnancy in multiple sclerosis (dated by TCRdb to the late 2010s). Library preparation used the immunoSEQ multiplex PCR assay. The clones in this table, taken by TCRdb from immuneACCESS, are in-frame only. Not every clone is retained; where verified, under half of the shortfall comes from an unresolved V gene, and the cause of the rest is unknown. The sample data list 90,000 to 150,000 clones, and roughly 92% of these were observed just once. Approximately 5.8% of the sample is in the top ten clones. Material: peripheral blood, obtained before pregnancy. The receptors were gathered from a female donor with multiple sclerosis, enrolled in a pregnancy study.

This chain links TRBV6-6 with TRBJ2-4, with 7 bases lining up with TRBD1. The CDR3 loop spans 15 amino acids. Germline V gene lookup returns CDR1 MNHNY and CDR2 SVGAGI (reference sequence). V lost 0 bases, J lost 6 bases, and 5 bases stayed unmatched. CDR3: CASSYSRQGRNIQYF. The CDR3, as DNA: TGTGCCAGCAGTTACTCGAGACAGGGTAGAAACATTCAGTACTTC.

The rearrangement uses TRBV18 and TRBJ2-1; no reliable D call. CDR3 size: 14 residues. CDR1 KGHSH and CDR2 LQKENI come from the germline V gene. V was shortened by 2 bases and J by 6 bases, with 11 bases between the two germline ends. The CDR3 protein is CASSPEAQVNEQFF. The DNA of the CDR3 is TGTGCCAGCTCACCAGAAGCGCAAGTCAATGAGCAGTTCTTC.

The V call is TRBV19, the J call TRBJ1-1; 7 bases are shared with TRBD1. Germline CDR1 is LNHDA and CDR2 is SQIVND (reference sequence). The CDR3 extends over 13 amino acids. Losses at the gene ends were 0 bases for V and 11 bases for J; bases not matched to a gene: 6. As DNA, the CDR3 is TGTGCCAGTAGTATAGATCGTGAGGGGGCGGCTTTCTTT. Its translation: CASSIDREGAAFF.

The genes are TRBV6-1 and TRBJ1-5; maybe TRBD1 (5 bases). CDR1 and CDR2 (germline): MNHNS, SASEGT. V was cut by 6 bases and J by 4 bases, with 10 bases left in between. This CDR3 region has 13 residues. DNA for the CDR3: TGTGCCAGCAGCGCAGGGTCTAATCAGCCCCAGCATTTT. It specifies CASSAGSNQPQHF.

The V gene is TRBV28, the J gene TRBJ2-7; no clear D. V was trimmed by 8 bases and J by 0 bases, leaving 14 bases between them. CDR1 is MDHEN and CDR2 is SYDVKM in the germline V gene. This CDR3 contains 14 residues. CDR3 loop: CASFSPVSSYEQYF. The DNA of the CDR3 is TGTGCCAGCTTCTCCCCGGTAAGCTCCTACGAGCAGTACTTC.

The gene calls are TRBV9 and TRBJ1-2; 10 nucleotides match TRBD1. Germline V gene sequence: CDR1 SGDLS, CDR2 YYNGEE. Trimming at V came to 3 bases and at J to 8 bases, leaving 7 bases not matched to a gene. This CDR3 has 14 amino acids. CDR3 nucleotide sequence: TGTGCCAGCAGCGAGACAGGGGGCGCAGGGGGCTACACCTTC. Its protein product is CASSETGGAGGYTF.

The chain recombines TRBV7-9 with TRBJ1-3; 8 bases map to TRBD1. CDR1 SEHNR and CDR2 FQNEAQ come from the germline V gene (reference sequence). The CDR3 loop spans 15 amino acids. After removal of 1 base from V and 3 bases from J, the junction contained 2 bases not matched to a gene. CDR3 residues: CASSLGQGFGNTIYF. The CDR3, as DNA: TGTGCCAGCAGCTTAGGACAGGGGTTTGGAAACACCATATATTTT.

The chain joins TRBV19 to TRBJ2-2; no reliable D call. Trimming pared 1 base from V and 3 bases from J, leaving 6 bases between. The CDR3 spans 14 residues. CDR1 and CDR2 from the germline V gene are LNHDA and SQIVND (reference sequence). CDR3 nucleotide sequence: TGTGCCAGTAGTATAGTCCCATACACCGGGGAGCTGTTTTTT. This gives the protein CASSIVPYTGELFF.

The chain is built from TRBV28 and TRBJ2-7; tentatively, D is TRBD1 (6 bases). The germline V gene has CDR1 MDHEN and CDR2 SYDVKM. The CDR3 totals 15 residues. The V end lost 5 bases, the J end lost 3 bases, and 17 bases lay between the germline ends. This chain's CDR3 is CASSRPADRIYEQYF. The CDR3 nucleotides are TGTGCCAGCAGTCGACCTGCGGACAGAATCTACGAGCAGTACTTC. Full variable domain (remainder filled in from reference TRBV28 and TRBJ2-7): DVKVTQSSRYLVKRTGEKVFLECVQDMDHENMFWYRQDPGLGLRLIYFSYDVKMKEKGDIPEGYSVSREKKERFSLILESASTNQTSMYLCASSRPADRIYEQYFGPGTRLTVT.

Details on this clone: The same CDR3 is also encoded by other DNA sequences in this sample. The chain recombines TRBV5-4 with TRBJ2-2, with 13 bases matching TRBD2. The CDR3 extends over 16 amino acids. V lost 0 bases, J lost 5 bases, and 1 base stayed unmatched. Germline CDR1 and CDR2: SGHNT and YYREEE (reference sequence). The CDR3 DNA reads as TGTGCCAGCAGCTTGGGACTAGCGGGGGGAACCGGGGAGCTGTTTTTT. It codes for CASSLGLAGGTGELFF. Together with reference TRBV5-4 and TRBJ2-2, the CDR3 gives the full variable domain: ETGVTQSPTHLIKTRGQQVTLRCSSQSGHNTVSWYQQALGQGPQFIFQYYREEENGRGNFPPRFSGLQFPNYSSELNVNALELDDSALYLCASSLGLAGGTGELFFGEGSRLTVL.

The rearrangement joins TRBV19 to TRBJ2-7; tentatively, D is TRBD1 (6 bases). Germline-derived CDR1 and CDR2 are LNHDA and SQIVND (reference sequence). V lost 3 bases and J 6 bases, leaving 15 bases between the germline ends. The CDR3 consists of 14 residues. Here the CDR3 DNA reads TGTGCCAGTAGTATGAGTAGAGGGGGACGCGAGCAGTACTTC. It specifies CASSMSRGGREQYF.

This sequence joins TRBV5-1 and TRBJ1-2, with a tentative D call TRBD1 (6 bases). Trimming removed 4 bases at V and 4 bases at J, with 8 bases between. The CDR3 contains 12 residues. Germline V gene data show CDR1 as SGHRS and CDR2 as YFSETQ. CDR3 amino acids: CASSQDSYGYTF. CDR3 coding DNA: TGCGCCAGCAGCCAGGACAGCTATGGCTACACCTTC.

This rearrangement joins TRBV29-1 to TRBJ2-1; D ambiguous. This CDR3 has 18 residues. The ends were cut back, 3 bases at V and 0 bases at J, with 21 bases in the middle. Germline V lookup: CDR1 SQVTM, CDR2 ANQGSEA. The CDR3 sequence is CSVDRPPTQVSSYNEQFF. As DNA, the CDR3 is TGCAGCGTTGATCGCCCACCCACCCAGGTTAGCTCCTACAATGAGCAGTTCTTC.

This chain links TRBV5-1 with TRBJ1-2; 8 nucleotides align to TRBD1. This CDR3 has 18 residues. The germline V gene has CDR1 SGHRS and CDR2 YFSETQ. The V gene end was trimmed by 4 bases and the J gene end by 4 bases; junction bases not matched to a gene: 18. The CDR3 bases are TGCGCCAGCAGCGGCGGACAGGGTGGAAGTCGGCTGGGCTATGGCTACACCTTC. Protein: CASSGGQGGSRLGYGYTF.

This clone was detected only once. The chain uses TRBV28 and TRBJ2-6; possibly TRBD2 for D (6 bases). V was pared by 6 bases and J by 0 bases, with 9 bases between. CDR3 length equals 15 residues. Germline V gene lookup returns CDR1 MDHEN and CDR2 SYDVKM. CDR3 in DNA: TGTGCCAGCAGCGTCGGGGGCTCTGGGGCCAACGTCCTGACTTTC. This translates into CASSVGGSGANVLTF.

Worth noting for this clone: The sample holds other DNA sequences that translate to the same CDR3. The J gene is TRBJ1-1, the V gene TRBV4-2; D might be TRBD1 (5 bases). Germline CDR1 is LGHNA and CDR2 is YNFKEQ. Trimming stripped 3 bases from V and 0 bases from J, with 20 bases between. There are 18 residues in the CDR3. CDR3 sequence (DNA): TGTGCCAGCAGCCAGTTGACGGGGAAGGGGAGGATGAACACTGAAGCTTTCTTT. It encodes CASSQLTGKGRMNTEAFF.

The sample holds one count of this clone. The chain is built from TRBV2 and TRBJ2-4; D remains unclear. V was clipped by 4 bases and J by 0 bases, with 10 bases between them. Germline V gene lookup returns CDR1 SNHLY and CDR2 FYNNEI. There are 15 residues in the CDR3. The CDR3 protein is CASSVRVLAKNIQYF. The CDR3 nucleotides are TGTGCCAGCAGTGTCCGGGTTCTAGCCAAAAACATTCAGTACTTC. Together with reference TRBV2 and TRBJ2-4, the CDR3 gives the full variable domain: EPEVTQTPSHQVTQMGQEVILRCVPISNHLYFYWYRQILGQKVEFLVSFYNNEISEKSEIFDDQFSVERPDGSNFTLKIRSTKLEDSAMYFCASSVRVLAKNIQYFGAGTRLSVL.

The chain employs TRBV2 and TRBJ2-2; TRBD1 is a possible D gene (6 bases). The CDR3 spans 16 residues. Germline V gives CDR1 SNHLY, CDR2 FYNNEI. The V and J ends lost 3 bases and 6 bases respectively, with 17 bases between them. The chain's CDR3 is CASSEWTAEAAGELFF. For the CDR3, the DNA is TGTGCCAGCAGTGAGTGGACAGCTGAAGCCGCCGGGGAGCTGTTTTTT.

The chain has TRBV6-1 and TRBJ2-7; D is possibly TRBD2 (7 bases). Germline loops: CDR1 MNHNS, CDR2 SASEGT. The CDR3 length is 15 residues. Trimming removed 5 bases at V and 0 bases at J, with 14 bases between. The CDR3 is CASSPRGGVSYEQYF. The CDR3, as DNA: TGTGCCAGCAGTCCCCGAGGGGGGGTCTCCTACGAGCAGTACTTC.

Only a few counts were recorded for this clone. The CDR3, as DNA: TGTGCCAGCAGTCATCCCGGGACAGGAGGCTACACCTTC. Its protein is CASSHPGTGGYTF. The V gene is TRBV28, the J gene TRBJ1-2, with 8 bases identical to TRBD1. V was clipped by 5 bases and J by 8 bases; unmatched bases: 7. This CDR3 region has 13 residues. CDR1 and CDR2 (germline): MDHEN, SYDVKM.

This chain joins TRBV6-1 and TRBJ2-1; D remains ambiguous. This CDR3 comprises 13 residues. Trimming took 7 bases from V and 4 from J, leaving 11 bases between them. Germline CDR1 MNHNS, CDR2 SASEGT. CDR3 sequence: CASNPSVYNEQFF. The CDR3 DNA sequence: TGTGCCAGCAATCCGTCGGTATACAATGAGCAGTTCTTC.

The chain recombines TRBV27 with TRBJ1-2; D is ambiguous. The CDR3 consists of 15 residues. Trimming took 0 bases from V and 4 from J, leaving 12 bases between them. Germline V gene lookup returns CDR1 MNHEY and CDR2 SMNVEV (reference sequence). CDR3 DNA sequence: TGTGCCAGCAGTTTATCGGCCAGACTGTTCTATGGCTACACCTTC. Amino acid sequence: CASSLSARLFYGYTF.

This chain links TRBV4-2 with TRBJ2-1; possibly TRBD2 for D (8 bases). Trimming shortened V by 4 bases and J by 8 bases, and 24 bases separated the two germline ends. The CDR3 is 17 amino acids. The V gene's germline CDR1 is LGHNA and CDR2 YNFKEQ. CDR3 residues: CASSRNTGAGGVYEQFF. CDR3 bases: TGTGCCAGCAGCCGGAACACAGGGGCGGGAGGCGTCTATGAGCAGTTCTTC.

This chain links TRBV6-5 with TRBJ1-2; D uncertain. CDR3 length equals 13 residues. Germline V gives CDR1 MNHEY, CDR2 SVGAGI. The V and J ends lost 11 bases and 3 bases respectively, with 16 bases between them. The CDR3, as DNA: TGTGCCGCCAGCGGGTTTGAGGACTATGGCTACACCTTC. It translates to CAASGFEDYGYTF.

Details on this clone: The junction departs from germline at one end; a sequencing error may be responsible. V gene TRBV6-1 combines with J gene TRBJ1-6; TRBD1 might be the D (6 bases). Germline assignment: CDR1 MNHNS and CDR2 SASEGT. The CDR3 length is 18 residues. The CDR3: CTSSAFLLGRDNNSPLHF. The DNA of the CDR3 is TGTACCAGCAGTGCCTTTTTATTGGGACGGGACAATAATTCACCCCTCCACTTT.

This clone has only one observation. This chain uses TRBV6-6 with TRBJ2-3; 14 bases agree with TRBD2. The CDR3 covers 15 residues. V lost 6 bases and J lost 4; bases outside the gene matches: 3. Germline V CDR1 and CDR2: MNHNY, SVGAGI (reference sequence). For the CDR3, the DNA is TGTGCCAGCAGCTGGACTAGCGGGGGGTCAGATACGCAGTATTTT. Translated: CASSWTSGGSDTQYF.

The chain combines TRBV6-5 with TRBJ2-3, with 7 bases that match TRBD1. V shed 0 bases and J 3 bases; nucleotides not matched to a gene: 6. Germline values: CDR1 MNHEY, CDR2 SVGAGI. The CDR3 runs to 16 residues. The CDR3 DNA reads TGTGCCAGCAGTTACTCGAGCAGGGGGAAAACAGATACGCAGTATTTT. It is translated as CASSYSSRGKTDTQYF.